The 9 T cell receptor beta chains below come from one sample, sequenced in a study of cytomegalovirus exposure and HLA in healthy donors. The primer mix had 60 Vbeta and 13 Jbeta primers. Method: immunoSEQ multiplex PCR; TCRdb's copy keeps in-frame clones and lacks some. The sample holds about 140,000 clones, 65% to 90% seen once. Material for sequencing was PBMCs. The receptors were sampled from a female donor in good health and CMV-seronegative.

The V call is TRBV5-1, the J call TRBJ2-7; 9 bases agree with TRBD2. J gave up 1 base and V 3 bases, and 11 bases lay outside the gene matches. The germline gives CDR1 SGHRS, CDR2 YFSETQ. The CDR3 has 17 residues. The DNA for the CDR3 is TGCGCCAGCAGCTCCACCGGCGGGACTAGCATTTCCTACGAGCAGTACTTC. The encoded protein is CASSSTGGTSISYEQYF.

The CDR3 DNA is TGTGCCAGCAGCCCCTCGAGTGGTGAGCAGTTCTTC. Protein product: CASSPSSGEQFF. This rearrangement joins TRBV11-2 to TRBJ2-1; D remains unclear. CDR1 and CDR2 from the germline V gene are SGHAT and FQNNGV. The CDR3 runs 12 residues. Deletions cut 5 bases from V and 9 bases from J, with 11 bases between.

Here the CDR3 reads CASSSGPVAGRNIQYF. The CDR3 DNA sequence: TGTGCCAGCAGCTCGGGCCCCGTAGCGGGTAGGAACATTCAGTACTTC. V and J are TRBV7-9 and TRBJ2-4, with 7 bases that match TRBD2. Looked up from germline, CDR1 is SEHNR and CDR2 is FQNEAQ (reference sequence). The CDR3 sequence is 16 residues long. With V trimmed by 4 bases and J by 7 bases, 13 bases remained unmatched.

The V and J genes are TRBV4-1 and TRBJ2-7; 9 bases fit TRBD2. J was trimmed by 0 bases and V by 3 bases; bases with no gene match: 6. CDR1 and CDR2 from the germline V gene are MGHRA and YSYEKL. The CDR3 sequence is 16 residues long. The CDR3 DNA reads as TGCGCCAGCAGCCAGACCAGCGGGAGGCTCTCCTACGAGCAGTACTTC. Its translation is CASSQTSGRLSYEQYF.

The chain joins TRBV9 to TRBJ2-7; possibly TRBD1 for D (6 bases). The V gene lost 3 bases and the J gene lost 5 bases, with 15 bases spanning the gap. Germline V gene data show CDR1 as SGDLS and CDR2 as YYNGEE. The length of the CDR3 is 14 residues. The CDR3 bases are TGTGCCAGCAGCGCCGGGGACAAACTCCACGAGCAGTACTTC. Amino acid sequence: CASSAGDKLHEQYF. The full variable domain, with the rest looked up from reference TRBV9 and TRBJ2-7, is DSGVTQTPKHLITATGQRVTLRCSPRSGDLSVYWYQQSLDQGLQFLIQYYNGEERAKGNILERFSAQQFPDLHSELNLSSLELGDSALYFCASSAGDKLHEQYFGPGTRLTVT.

This clone appeared once. The chain recombines TRBV5-1 with TRBJ2-3, with 7 bases that match TRBD2. The germline V gene encodes CDR1 SGHRS and CDR2 YFSETQ. The CDR3 runs 13 residues. J gave up 5 bases and V 5 bases, and 5 bases lay outside the gene matches. CDR3 loop: CASRSGGRDTQYF. The CDR3 bases are TGCGCCAGCAGAAGTGGCGGGAGAGATACGCAGTATTTT.

V is TRBV4-1 and J is TRBJ1-2; 10 bases are shared with TRBD1. V was pared by 3 bases and J by 4 bases, with 8 bases of the junction left unmatched. Per germline, CDR1 MGHRA and CDR2 YSYEKL. The CDR3 consists of 16 residues. The CDR3 DNA reads as TGCGCCAGCAGCCAGGGACGGACAGGGGGAGGCTATGGCTACACCTTC. Residues: CASSQGRTGGGYGYTF.

There are a few counts of this clone. The chain carries TRBV5-8 and TRBJ2-3; TRBD2 agrees at 8 bases. The CDR3 has 16 residues. With V trimmed by 4 bases and J by 2 bases, 9 bases remained unmatched. The germline V gene has CDR1 SGHTS and CDR2 YDEGEE. The CDR3 reads CASSRETSVLTDTQYF. CDR3 nucleotide sequence: TGTGCCAGCAGCAGAGAGACTAGCGTCCTCACAGATACGCAGTATTTT.

The chain employs TRBV2 and TRBJ2-1; TRBD2 matches at 8 bases. The trim removed 8 bases at V and 0 bases at J, leaving 12 bases unmatched. The CDR3 has 17 amino acids. The germline V gene has CDR1 SNHLY and CDR2 FYNNEI. CDR3 DNA sequence: TGTGCCAGCGGATTGACTGCGGGGGGAAGCTCCTACAATGAGCAGTTCTTC. Translated, it gives CASGLTAGGSSYNEQFF.